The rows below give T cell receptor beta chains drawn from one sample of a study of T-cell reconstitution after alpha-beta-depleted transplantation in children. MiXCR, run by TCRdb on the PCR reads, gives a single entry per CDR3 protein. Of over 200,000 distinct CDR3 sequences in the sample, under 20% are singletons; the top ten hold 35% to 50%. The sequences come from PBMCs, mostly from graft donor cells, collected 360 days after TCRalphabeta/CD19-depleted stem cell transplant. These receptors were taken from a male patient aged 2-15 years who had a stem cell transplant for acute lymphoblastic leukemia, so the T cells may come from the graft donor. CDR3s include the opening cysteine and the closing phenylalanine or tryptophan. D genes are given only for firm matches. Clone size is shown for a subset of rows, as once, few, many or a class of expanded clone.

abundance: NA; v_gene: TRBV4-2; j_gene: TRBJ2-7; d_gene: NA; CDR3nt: TGTGCCAGCAGCCCCGGGCTCCTGAGCTCCTACGAGCAGTACTTC; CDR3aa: CASSPGLLSSYEQYF
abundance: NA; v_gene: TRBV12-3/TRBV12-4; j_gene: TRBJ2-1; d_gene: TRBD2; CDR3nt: TGTGCCAGCAGCCTGCTAGCGGGGGGTGACAATGAGCAGTTCTTC; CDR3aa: CASSLLAGGDNEQFF
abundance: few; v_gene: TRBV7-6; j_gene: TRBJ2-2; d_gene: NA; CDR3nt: TGTGCCAGCAGCTTAGTGTCTCTAGTGGACCCTACCGGGGAGCTGTTTTTT; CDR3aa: CASSLVSLVDPTGELFF
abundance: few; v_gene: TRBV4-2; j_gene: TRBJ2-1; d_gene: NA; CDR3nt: TGTGCCAGCAGCCAAGAATTAGGGCCTAGCTCCTACAATGAGCAGTTCTTC; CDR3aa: CASSQELGPSSYNEQFF
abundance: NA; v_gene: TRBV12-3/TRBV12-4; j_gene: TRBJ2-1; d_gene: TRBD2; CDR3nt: TGTGCCTTCAGTTTCTCCGGGACTAGCGGTCTCCCATCCTACAATGAGCAGTTCTTC; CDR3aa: CAFSFSGTSGLPSYNEQFF
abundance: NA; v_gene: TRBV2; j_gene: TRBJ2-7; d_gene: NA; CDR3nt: TGTGCCAGCAGTGAAGCGGCCGAGCAGTACTTC; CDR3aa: CASSEAAEQYF
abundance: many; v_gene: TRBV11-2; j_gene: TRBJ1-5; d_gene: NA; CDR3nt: TGTGCCAGCAGCTCCTTTATAACAGGGTCAGATCAGCCCCAGCATTTT; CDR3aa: CASSSFITGSDQPQHF
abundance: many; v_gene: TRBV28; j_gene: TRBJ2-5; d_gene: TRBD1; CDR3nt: TGTGCCAGCAGTCCGACCGGGACAGGGGGCTTGAAGACCCAGTACTTC; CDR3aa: CASSPTGTGGLKTQYF
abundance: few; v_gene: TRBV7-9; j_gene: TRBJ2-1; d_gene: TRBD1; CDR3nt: TGTGCCAGCAGCCCCCGGGACAGGGTAACGAATGAGCAGTTCTTC; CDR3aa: CASSPRDRVTNEQFF
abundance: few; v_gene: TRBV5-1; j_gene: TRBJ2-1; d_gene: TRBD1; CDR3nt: TGCGCCAGCAGTACCGTTCGGGCAGGGGGCTACAATGAGCAGTTCTTC; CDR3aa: CASSTVRAGGYNEQFF
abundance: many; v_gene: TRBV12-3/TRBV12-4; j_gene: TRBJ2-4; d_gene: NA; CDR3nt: TGTGCCAGCACCCAGGGGTTAGCCAAAAACATTCAGTACTTC; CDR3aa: CASTQGLAKNIQYF
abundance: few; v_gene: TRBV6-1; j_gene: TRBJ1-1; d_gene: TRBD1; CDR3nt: TGTGCCTCCGCGGGACAGATGAACACTGAAGCTTTCTTT; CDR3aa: CASAGQMNTEAFF
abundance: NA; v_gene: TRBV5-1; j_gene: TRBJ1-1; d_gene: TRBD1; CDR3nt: TGCGCCAGCAGCGGGACAGGGGAGAAGGCTGAAGCTTTCTTT; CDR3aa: CASSGTGEKAEAFF
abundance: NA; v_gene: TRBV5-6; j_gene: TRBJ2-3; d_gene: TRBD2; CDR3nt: TGTGCCAGCAGCCCTGGACTAGCGGGGGTTGGAGATACGCAGTATTTT; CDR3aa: CASSPGLAGVGDTQYF